The 26 T cell receptor beta chains presented below share a single source sample, sequenced in a study of identical twins. Via MiXCR, TCRdb re-called the 5' RACE reads, giving one row per CDR3 protein. Of over 500,000 distinct CDR3 sequences listed, under 25% are singletons. The sample also formed part of further work on T cells expressing NK-cell markers.

Specimen: CD4+ T cells sorted from blood. All receptors come from a woman in her late teens or twenties in good health.

The sample holds a few counts of this clonotype. The V gene is TRBV29-1, the J gene TRBJ2-7, with 11 bases fitting TRBD1. The germline CDR1 and CDR2 sequences are SQVTM and ANQGSEA. CDR3 length: 12 amino acids. The trim removed 6 bases at V and 6 bases at J, leaving 4 bases unmatched. The CDR3 sequence: CSVQDRGREQYF. The CDR3 DNA reads TGCAGCGTACAGGACAGGGGGCGCGAGCAGTACTTC.

This clonotype appeared a few times. This chain connects TRBV6-4 to TRBJ1-1; unclear D gene. Germline-derived CDR1 and CDR2 are MRHNA and SNTAGT. This CDR3 contains 13 residues. The germline V and J ends were trimmed by 8 bases and 0 bases, with 10 bases remaining between them. CDR3 residues: CASRPNLNTEAFF. DNA for the CDR3: TGTGCCAGCCGCCCTAACTTGAACACTGAAGCTTTCTTT.

This clonotype was recorded once. The chain employs TRBV11-2 and TRBJ1-2, with D possibly TRBD1 on 5 matching bases. Germline V gene sequence: CDR1 SGHAT, CDR2 FQNNGV. CDR3 length: 14 amino acids. With 0 bases removed from V and 5 bases from J, the gap between germline ends came to 10 bases. The CDR3 region is CASSLDPGPYGYTF. The CDR3 coding sequence is TGTGCCAGCAGCTTAGATCCGGGGCCTTATGGCTACACCTTC.

This sequence joins TRBV5-1 and TRBJ1-5; the D gene is possibly TRBD1 (6 bases). Germline assignment: CDR1 SGHRS and CDR2 YFSETQ. V gave up 3 bases and J gave up 1 base, with 11 bases separating them. The CDR3 has 15 residues. CDR3 nucleotides: TGCGCCAGCAGCTCCGGGACATCCAGCAATCAGCCCCAGCATTTT. Protein sequence: CASSSGTSSNQPQHF.

This clonotype has only a few counts. The chain uses TRBV20-1 and TRBJ2-1, with 11 bases identical to TRBD2. The CDR3 covers 16 residues. J was trimmed by 6 bases and V by 0 bases; bases with no gene match: 7. Germline CDR1 DFQATT, CDR2 SNEGSKA (reference sequence). CDR3 region: CSARDPSGGYLNEQFF. DNA for the CDR3: TGCAGTGCTAGAGACCCTAGCGGGGGGTACCTCAATGAGCAGTTCTTC.

The chain recombines TRBV7-2 with TRBJ2-5; TRBD1 might be the D (6 bases). Germline V gene lookup returns CDR1 SGHTA and CDR2 FQGNSA. V was pared by 5 bases and J by 1 base, with 14 bases between. The CDR3 is 15 residues long. Here the CDR3 DNA reads TGTGCCAGCAGCCGTGGGGGCAGATTCCAAGAGACCCAGTACTTC. It is translated as CASSRGGRFQETQYF.

A few counts support this clonotype. The chain recombines TRBV7-9 with TRBJ1-2; TRBD1 agrees at 7 bases. Germline-derived CDR1 and CDR2 are SEHNR and FQNEAQ (reference sequence). The CDR3 has 13 amino acids. Germline trimming cut 5 bases from V and 4 bases from J; bases unmatched to any gene: 4. The CDR3 DNA reads TGTGCCAGCAGCCTGGGACAGCGCTATGGCTACACCTTC. Protein sequence: CASSLGQRYGYTF.

The CDR3 loop is CASSRTGETYNEQFF. CDR3 nucleotides: TGTGCCAGCAGTCGAACTGGGGAGACTTACAATGAGCAGTTCTTC. The chain combines TRBV6-1 with TRBJ2-1, with D perhaps TRBD2 (5 bases). Per germline, CDR1 MNHNS and CDR2 SASEGT. Trimming removed 5 bases at V and 4 bases at J, with 15 bases between. The CDR3 covers 15 residues.

This clonotype was counted ten times or more. The genes are TRBV6-5 and TRBJ1-4; perhaps TRBD1 as D (5 bases). The V and J ends lost 5 bases and 5 bases respectively, with 15 bases between them. The CDR3 extends over 15 amino acids. Germline CDR1 reads MNHEY; CDR2 reads SVGAGI. The CDR3 sequence is CASSDPGRRNEKLFF. The CDR3 DNA reads as TGTGCCAGCAGTGACCCGGGACGCCGAAATGAAAAACTGTTTTTT.

This clonotype was observed a handful of times. This chain joins TRBV10-3 and TRBJ2-5; 7 bases agree with TRBD1. CDR1 is ENHRY, CDR2 SYGVKD, per germline. This CDR3 region has 12 residues. The V gene end was trimmed by 6 bases and the J gene end by 3 bases; junction bases not matched to a gene: 1. The CDR3 region has the DNA TGTGCCATCAGGGGGACAGAAGAGACCCAGTACTTC. It is translated as CAIRGTEETQYF.

This clonotype occurred a few times. The chain employs TRBV12-3 or TRBV12-4 and TRBJ1-2; D gene uncertain. V was cut by 3 bases and J by 2 bases, with 10 bases left in between. There are 14 residues in the CDR3. The CDR3 DNA follows: TGTGCCAGCAGTTTTCGGGCGTTCAACTATGGCTACACCTTC. It codes for CASSFRAFNYGYTF.

The chain carries TRBV20-1 and TRBJ2-3, with TRBD1 identical over 8 bases. The germline V gene has CDR1 DFQATT and CDR2 SNEGSKA (reference sequence). This CDR3 spans 14 amino acids. With V trimmed by 0 bases and J by 4 bases, 3 bases remained unmatched. DNA of the CDR3: TGCAGTGCTAGAGACAGGGGGCGAGCAGATACGCAGTATTTT. It codes for CSARDRGRADTQYF.

This clonotype has only a few counts. The chain employs TRBV5-1 and TRBJ1-1; D is perhaps TRBD1 (5 bases). This CDR3 comprises 15 residues. V was trimmed by 0 bases and J by 3 bases, leaving 12 bases between them. The germline V gene encodes CDR1 SGHRS and CDR2 YFSETQ. As DNA, the CDR3 is TGCGCCAGCAGCTTGGGAGGCGGGGGAGACACTGAAGCTTTCTTT. Protein: CASSLGGGGDTEAFF. Using reference TRBV5-1 and TRBJ1-1 for the parts outside the CDR3, the full variable domain is KAGVTQTPRYLIKTRGQQVTLSCSPISGHRSVSWYQQTPGQGLQFLFEYFSETQRNKGNFPGRFSGRQFSNSRSEMNVSTLELGDSALYLCASSLGGGGDTEAFFGQGTRLTVV.

This clonotype was counted only a few times. The chain recombines TRBV20-1 with TRBJ2-1; the match to TRBD1 covers 7 bases. The trim removed 0 bases at V and 5 bases at J, leaving 7 bases unmatched. Germline lookup yields CDR1 DFQATT and CDR2 SNEGSKA (reference sequence). The CDR3 spans 15 residues. The CDR3 here is CSARDPGQGDNEQFF. CDR3 DNA sequence: TGCAGTGCTAGAGATCCAGGGCAGGGGGACAATGAGCAGTTCTTC.

The chain links TRBV12-3 or TRBV12-4 to TRBJ2-1, with 7 bases aligning to TRBD2. The CDR3 totals 16 residues. The V and J ends lost 4 bases and 3 bases, in that order; junction bases with no gene match: 9. The CDR3 DNA reads TGTGCCAGCAGTTCCCGTAAGGCGGGGGTCTACAATGAGCAGTTCTTC. This gives the protein CASSSRKAGVYNEQFF.

The genes are TRBV20-1 and TRBJ2-3, with 7 bases fitting TRBD2. The CDR3 has 13 residues. V gave up 5 bases and J gave up 6 bases; unmatched junction bases: 8. Germline V gene lookup returns CDR1 DFQATT and CDR2 SNEGSKA (reference sequence). CDR3 protein: CSAPSGGGDTQYF. The DNA for the CDR3 is TGCAGTGCTCCGTCTGGGGGGGGGGATACGCAGTATTTT.

A few counts support this clonotype. The chain recombines TRBV6-5 with TRBJ2-1; 10 nucleotides match TRBD2. Per the germline V gene, CDR1 is MNHEY and CDR2 is SVGAGI. This CDR3 region has 12 residues. J lost 10 bases, V lost 7 bases, and 4 bases had no gene match. This chain's CDR3 is CASTKRGGEQFF. The DNA for the CDR3 is TGTGCCAGCACTAAGCGGGGGGGGGAGCAGTTCTTC.

The chain recombines TRBV29-1 with TRBJ2-3, with D unclear. Trimming shortened V by 7 bases and J by 1 base, and 21 bases separated the two germline ends. CDR3 length: 16 amino acids. The germline V gene has CDR1 SQVTM and CDR2 ANQGSEA. The CDR3 sequence: CSAMRTPDTRTDTQYF. The CDR3 DNA reads as TGCAGCGCTATGAGGACCCCTGATACTCGCACAGATACGCAGTATTTT.

This clonotype was seen at least ten times. At one end, the junction sequence differs from germline, possibly due to a read error. The rearrangement joins TRBV5-1 to TRBJ2-5; D may be TRBD2 (5 bases). Germline V gene lookup returns CDR1 SGHRS and CDR2 YFSETQ. The CDR3 is 12 amino acids. This CDR3 is CASSLTRETQYF. As DNA, the CDR3 is TGTGCCAGCAGCTTAACTAGGGAGACCCAGTACTTC.

This chain connects TRBV29-1 to TRBJ2-3, with TRBD2 matching 8 bases. CDR3 length equals 15 residues. Trimming removed 4 bases from V and 1 base from J; junction bases left unmatched: 7. The germline V gene has CDR1 SQVTM and CDR2 ANQGSEA. As DNA, the CDR3 is TGCAGCGTTGCAGGGTGGCGGGAGGGCACAGATACGCAGTATTTT. Protein product: CSVAGWREGTDTQYF.

The chain is built from TRBV6-5 and TRBJ2-7; TRBD2 matches 10 bases. In germline, CDR1 is MNHEY, CDR2 SVGAGI. Trimming cost V 3 bases and J 3 bases; bases outside gene matches: 8. This CDR3 has 16 amino acids. The CDR3 coding sequence is TGTGCCAGCAGTTATACCCTGCCTAGCGGGAGCTACGAGCAGTACTTC. This translates into CASSYTLPSGSYEQYF.

In this sample, this clonotype turned up a few times. V is TRBV18 and J is TRBJ1-5; D is uncertain. Germline lookup yields CDR1 KGHSH and CDR2 LQKENI. CDR3 length equals 13 residues. V lost 0 bases, J lost 6 bases, and 6 bases lay in between. As DNA, the CDR3 is TGTGCCAGCTCACCACCGTTTGGTCAGCCCCAGCATTTT. Its translation is CASSPPFGQPQHF. The full variable domain, in which reference TRBV18 and TRBJ1-5 provide the parts outside the CDR3, is NAGVMQNPRHLVRRRGQEARLRCSPMKGHSHVYWYRQLPEEGLKFMVYLQKENIIDESGMPKERFSAEFPKEGPSILRIQQVVRGDSAAYFCASSPPFGQPQHFGDGTRLSIL.

The chain couples TRBV11-2 to TRBJ2-7, with TRBD2 matching 10 bases. CDR1 and CDR2 (germline): SGHAT, FQNNGV. V lost 1 base, J lost 3 bases, and 12 bases stayed unmatched. This CDR3 is built from 18 residues. The CDR3 here is CASSLGTSGFPSGYEQYF. As DNA, the CDR3 is TGTGCCAGCAGCTTAGGGACTAGCGGTTTCCCGAGTGGCTACGAGCAGTACTTC.

This sequence joins TRBV29-1 and TRBJ2-1, with D possibly being TRBD1 (5 bases). V was pared by 7 bases and J by 5 bases, with 12 bases between. The germline V gene encodes CDR1 SQVTM and CDR2 ANQGSEA. The CDR3 has 12 amino acids. The CDR3 reads CSAGRQNNEQFF. CDR3 DNA sequence: TGCAGCGCCGGTAGACAGAACAATGAGCAGTTCTTC.

CDR3 protein: CASSYGGRWNTQYF. The DNA for the CDR3 is TGTGCCAGCAGTTACGGCGGGAGGTGGAATACGCAGTATTTT. The rearrangement uses TRBV6-2 or TRBV6-3 and TRBJ2-3; 8 bases align to TRBD2. The germline V gene encodes CDR1 MNHEY and CDR2 SVGEGT. The V gene end was trimmed by 2 bases and the J gene end by 7 bases; junction bases not matched to a gene: 5. The CDR3 runs to 14 residues.

This clonotype has a handful of counts. The chain couples TRBV20-1 to TRBJ2-1; weak D call: TRBD2 (6 bases). V was trimmed by 0 bases and J by 7 bases, leaving 16 bases between them. Germline CDR1 is DFQATT and CDR2 is SNEGSKA (reference sequence). The CDR3 has 15 amino acids. The CDR3 reads CSARDQPGVRNEQFF. The CDR3 DNA follows: TGCAGTGCTAGAGATCAACCGGGAGTAAGGAATGAGCAGTTCTTC.